This T cell receptor beta chain emerged from a study of blood T cell repertoires in COVID-19. Study details: Samples taken during acute and convalescent COVID-19 were collected in the United States, Italy and Spain. Sample material is recorded as cDNA or gDNA derived from T cells, B-cell-depleted T cells, or PBMCs.

The CDR3 has 16 residues. Trimming took 4 bases from V and 4 from J; bases not matched to a gene: 6. Germline V gene data show CDR1 as MDHEN and CDR2 as SYDVKM. Original data processing: By means of reference gene primer amplification, nucleated cell counts were estimated. Repertoires were generated with immunoSEQ multiplex PCR, while TCRdb's copy carries only in-frame clones and drops some. V, J and clone size are those of that table, while D and trimming were read from the DNA. The table lists under 250,000 clones, around 90% of them singletons. The sequence derives from a man aged 55-75 years who had recovered from COVID-19. The rearrangement joins TRBV28 to TRBJ2-5, with 13 bases identical to TRBD2. Sequencing was performed on peripheral blood. The CDR3 DNA sequence: TGTGCCAGCAGTTCGGCAGGGACTAGCGGGATAGAGACCCAGTACTTC. Translation: CASSSAGTSGIETQYF.